The TCR beta chain described here comes from a study of cytomegalovirus exposure and HLA in healthy donors. Study-wide results and caveats: Reports showed the classifier diagnosing cytomegalovirus status with high specificity and sensitivity. Later findings reportedly placed an Asian-associated ancestry cluster below the approximately 670-donor mean for N-insertions. V- and J-gene trimming in TCR beta was tied to a missense DCLRE1C variant by an analysis performed later. Some public TCRs appeared in many individuals, while most sequences were rare.

This CDR3 region has 12 residues. The V end was cut by 3 bases, the J end by 5 bases, with 7 bases between. CDR1 and CDR2 from the germline V gene are SEHNR and FQNEAQ (reference sequence). With 60 Vbeta and 13 Jbeta primers, the PCR was carried out. Clones were read by immunoSEQ multiplex PCR, and TCRdb kept only the in-frame ones, dropping some. The data contain 150,000 to 200,000 clones, around 85% of them singletons. Of note for this clone: Its antigen is currently unknown.

The V and J genes are TRBV7-9 and TRBJ1-1, with D hard to call. Sequencing was carried out using PBMCs. This receptor was obtained from a man in his late teens or twenties in good health and CMV-seronegative. CDR3 protein: CASSLRQTEAFF. The DNA for the CDR3 is TGTGCCAGCAGCTTGCGGCAGACTGAAGCTTTCTTT.